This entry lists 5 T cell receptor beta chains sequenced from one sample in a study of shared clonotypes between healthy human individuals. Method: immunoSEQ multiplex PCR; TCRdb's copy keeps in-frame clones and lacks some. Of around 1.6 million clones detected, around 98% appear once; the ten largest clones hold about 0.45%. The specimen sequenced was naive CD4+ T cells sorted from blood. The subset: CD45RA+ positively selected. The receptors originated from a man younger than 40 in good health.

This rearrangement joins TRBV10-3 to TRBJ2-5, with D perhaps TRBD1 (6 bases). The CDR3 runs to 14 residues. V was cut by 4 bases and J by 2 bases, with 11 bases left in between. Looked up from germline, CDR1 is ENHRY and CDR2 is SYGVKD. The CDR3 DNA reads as TGTGCCATCAGTGCGACAGGCAATCAAGAGACCCAGTACTTC. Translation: CAISATGNQETQYF.

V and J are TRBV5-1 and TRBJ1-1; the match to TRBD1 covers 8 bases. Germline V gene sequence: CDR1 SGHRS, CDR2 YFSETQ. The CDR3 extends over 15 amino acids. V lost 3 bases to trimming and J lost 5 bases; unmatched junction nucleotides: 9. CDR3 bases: TGCGCCAGCAGCTCATCCGGGACAGGCACGACTGAAGCTTTCTTT. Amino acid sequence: CASSSSGTGTTEAFF.

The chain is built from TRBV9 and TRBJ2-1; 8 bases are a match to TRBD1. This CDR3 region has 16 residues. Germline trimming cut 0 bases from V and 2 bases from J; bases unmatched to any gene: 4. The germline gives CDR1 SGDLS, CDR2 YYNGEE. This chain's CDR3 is CASSVGGRGPYNEQFF. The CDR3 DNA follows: TGTGCCAGCAGCGTAGGGGGCAGGGGGCCCTACAATGAGCAGTTCTTC.

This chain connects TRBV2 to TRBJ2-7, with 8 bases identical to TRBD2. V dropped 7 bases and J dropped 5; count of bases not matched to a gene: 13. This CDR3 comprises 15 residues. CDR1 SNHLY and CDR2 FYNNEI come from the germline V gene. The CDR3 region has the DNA TGTGCCAGCATTGGAGGAGCGGGAGACGGGGACGAGCAGTACTTC. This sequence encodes CASIGGAGDGDEQYF.

This CDR3 reads CASRLMGSRETQYF. The DNA of the CDR3 is TGTGCCAGCAGACTCATGGGGAGCCGGGAGACCCAGTACTTC. The chain has TRBV7-2 and TRBJ2-5; D perhaps matches TRBD2 (5 bases). The CDR3 has 14 residues. Looked up from germline, CDR1 is SGHTA and CDR2 is FQGNSA. V dropped 6 bases and J dropped 5 bases, with 16 bases sitting between them.